Given below is one T cell receptor beta chain in context. The antigen remains undetermined. Clones were read by immunoSEQ multiplex PCR, and TCRdb kept only the in-frame ones, dropping some. The sample contains around 26,000 clones, about 91% of which appear only once. This specimen belongs to a study of T cells in localized non-small cell lung cancer. Study-wide results and caveats: With higher T cell density in blood came longer overall survival. Appearances in adjacent lung were noted for a median about 50 of the top 100 tumor clones. Tumor showed lower T cell clonality than uninvolved adjacent lung, where it was highest.

This clonotype originated in a female donor at least 60 years old with stage II squamous cell lung carcinoma. The source material was peripheral blood, sampled before any cancer treatment.

CDR3 residues: CASSQEGYMNTEAFF. CDR3 bases: TGCGCCAGCAGCCAAGAGGGGTACATGAACACTGAAGCTTTCTTT. This chain connects TRBV4-3 to TRBJ1-1, with no clear D. The V end was cut by 0 bases, the J end by 0 bases, with 8 bases between. The CDR3 runs to 15 residues. The germline gives CDR1 LGHNA, CDR2 YSLEER.